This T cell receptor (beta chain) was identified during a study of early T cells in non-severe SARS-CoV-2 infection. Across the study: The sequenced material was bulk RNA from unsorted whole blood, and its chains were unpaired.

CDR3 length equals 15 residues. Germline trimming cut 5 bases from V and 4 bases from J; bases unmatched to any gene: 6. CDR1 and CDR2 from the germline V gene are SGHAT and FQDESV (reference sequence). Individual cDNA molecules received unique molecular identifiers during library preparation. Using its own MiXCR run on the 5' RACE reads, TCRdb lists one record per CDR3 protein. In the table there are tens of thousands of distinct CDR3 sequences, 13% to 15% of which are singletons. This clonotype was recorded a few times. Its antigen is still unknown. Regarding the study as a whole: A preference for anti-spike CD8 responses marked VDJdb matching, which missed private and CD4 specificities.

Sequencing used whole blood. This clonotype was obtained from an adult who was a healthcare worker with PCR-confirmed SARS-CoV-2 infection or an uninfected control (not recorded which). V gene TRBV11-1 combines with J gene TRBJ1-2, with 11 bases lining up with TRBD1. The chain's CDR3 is CASSRGTGGGYGYTF. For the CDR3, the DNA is TGTGCCAGCAGCCGAGGGACAGGGGGAGGCTATGGCTACACCTTC. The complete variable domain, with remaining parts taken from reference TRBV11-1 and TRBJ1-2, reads EAEVAQSPRYKITEKSQAVAFWCDPISGHATLYWYRQILGQGPELLVQFQDESVVDDSQLPKDRFSAERLKGVDSTLKIQPAELGDSAMYLCASSRGTGGGYGYTFGSGTRLTVV.